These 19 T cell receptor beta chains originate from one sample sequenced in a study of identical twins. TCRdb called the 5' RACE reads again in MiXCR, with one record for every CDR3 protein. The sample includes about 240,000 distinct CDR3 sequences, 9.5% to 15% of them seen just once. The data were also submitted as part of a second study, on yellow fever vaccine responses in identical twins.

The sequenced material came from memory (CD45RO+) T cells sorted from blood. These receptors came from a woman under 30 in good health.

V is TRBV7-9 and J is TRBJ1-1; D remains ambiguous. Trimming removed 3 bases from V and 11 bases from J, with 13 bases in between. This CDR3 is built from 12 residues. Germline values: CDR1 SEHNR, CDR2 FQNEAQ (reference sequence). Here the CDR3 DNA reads TGTGCCAGCAGCTTGATATTTGATGGGGCTTTCTTT. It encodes CASSLIFDGAFF.

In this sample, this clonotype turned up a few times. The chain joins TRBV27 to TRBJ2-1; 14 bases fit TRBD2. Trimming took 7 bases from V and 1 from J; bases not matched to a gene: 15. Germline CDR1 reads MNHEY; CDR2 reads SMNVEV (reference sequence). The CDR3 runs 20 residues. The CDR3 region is CASNSPGGLAGGKSYNEQFF. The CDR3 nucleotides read TGTGCCAGCAACAGTCCGGGCGGACTAGCGGGGGGCAAATCCTACAATGAGCAGTTCTTC.

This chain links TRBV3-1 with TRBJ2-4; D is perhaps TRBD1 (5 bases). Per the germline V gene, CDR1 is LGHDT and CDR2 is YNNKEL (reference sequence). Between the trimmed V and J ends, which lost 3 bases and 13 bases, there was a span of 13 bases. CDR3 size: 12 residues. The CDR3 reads CASSHTGARQYF. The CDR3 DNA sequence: TGTGCCAGCAGCCATACAGGCGCTCGACAGTACTTC.

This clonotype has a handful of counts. The CDR3 coding sequence is TGTGCCAGCAGCTACGACAGGGCCTCCTACAATGAGCAGTTCTTC. It yields the protein CASSYDRASYNEQFF. V gene TRBV3-1 combines with J gene TRBJ2-1; 7 bases fit TRBD1. The ends lost 5 bases at V and 0 bases at J; junction bases unmatched: 4. The CDR3 totals 15 residues. Germline V gene lookup returns CDR1 LGHDT and CDR2 YNNKEL (reference sequence).

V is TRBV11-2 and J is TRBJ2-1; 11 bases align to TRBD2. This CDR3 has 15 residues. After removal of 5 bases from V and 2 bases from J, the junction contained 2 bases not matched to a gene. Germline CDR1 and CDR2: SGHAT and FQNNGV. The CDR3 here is CASSTLAGAYNEQFF. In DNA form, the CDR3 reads TGTGCCAGCAGCACACTAGCGGGGGCCTACAATGAGCAGTTCTTC.

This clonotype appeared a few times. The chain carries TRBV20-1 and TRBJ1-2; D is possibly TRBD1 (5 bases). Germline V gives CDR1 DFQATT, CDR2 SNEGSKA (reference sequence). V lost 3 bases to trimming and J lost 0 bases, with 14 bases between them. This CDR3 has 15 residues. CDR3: CSASPDGRANYGYTF. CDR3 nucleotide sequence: TGCAGTGCTAGCCCGGATGGCAGGGCTAACTATGGCTACACCTTC.

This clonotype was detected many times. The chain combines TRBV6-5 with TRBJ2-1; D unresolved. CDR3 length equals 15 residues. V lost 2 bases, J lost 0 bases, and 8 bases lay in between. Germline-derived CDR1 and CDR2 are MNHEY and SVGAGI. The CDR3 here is CASSYRASSYNEQFF. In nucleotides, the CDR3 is TGTGCCAGCAGTTACAGAGCGTCCTCCTACAATGAGCAGTTCTTC.

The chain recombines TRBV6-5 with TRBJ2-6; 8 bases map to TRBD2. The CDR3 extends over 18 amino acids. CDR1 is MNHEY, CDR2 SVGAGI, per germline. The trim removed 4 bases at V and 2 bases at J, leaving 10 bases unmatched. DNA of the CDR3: TGTGCCAGCAGTTCGCCAGTGACGCGGGGGGCTGGGGCCAACGTCCTGACTTTC. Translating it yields CASSSPVTRGAGANVLTF.

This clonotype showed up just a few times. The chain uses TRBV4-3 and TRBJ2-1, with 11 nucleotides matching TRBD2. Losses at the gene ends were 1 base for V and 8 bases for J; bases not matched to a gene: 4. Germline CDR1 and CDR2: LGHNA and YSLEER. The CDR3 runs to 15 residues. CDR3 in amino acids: CASSQGTSGLYEQFF. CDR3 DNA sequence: TGCGCCAGCAGCCAAGGGACTAGCGGGTTGTATGAGCAGTTCTTC.

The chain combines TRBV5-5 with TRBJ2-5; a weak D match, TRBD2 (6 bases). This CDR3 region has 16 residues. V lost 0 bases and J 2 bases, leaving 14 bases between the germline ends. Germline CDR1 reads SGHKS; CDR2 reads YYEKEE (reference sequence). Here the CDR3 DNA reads TGTGCCAGCAGCTTGGCGCAGGGAGGAGGGCAAGAGACCCAGTACTTC. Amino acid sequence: CASSLAQGGGQETQYF.

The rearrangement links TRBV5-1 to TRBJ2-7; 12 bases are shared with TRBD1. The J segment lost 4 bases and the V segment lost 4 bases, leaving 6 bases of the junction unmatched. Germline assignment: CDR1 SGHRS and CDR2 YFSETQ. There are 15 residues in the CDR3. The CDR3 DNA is TGCGCCAGCAGCCCGGGACAGGGGGCGAATTACGAGCAGTACTTC. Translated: CASSPGQGANYEQYF.

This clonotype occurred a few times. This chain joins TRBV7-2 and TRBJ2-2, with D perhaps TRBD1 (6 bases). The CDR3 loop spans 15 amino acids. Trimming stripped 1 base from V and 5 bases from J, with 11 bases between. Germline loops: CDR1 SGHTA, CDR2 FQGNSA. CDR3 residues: CASSLVSGATGELFF. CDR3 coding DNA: TGTGCCAGCAGCTTAGTGTCAGGGGCGACCGGGGAGCTGTTTTTT.

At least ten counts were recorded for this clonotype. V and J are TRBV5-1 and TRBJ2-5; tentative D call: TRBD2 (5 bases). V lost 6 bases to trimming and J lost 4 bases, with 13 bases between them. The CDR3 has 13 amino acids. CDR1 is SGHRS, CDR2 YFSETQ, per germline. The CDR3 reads CASKEVGGETQYF. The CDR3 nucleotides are TGCGCCAGCAAGGAGGTAGGCGGAGAGACCCAGTACTTC. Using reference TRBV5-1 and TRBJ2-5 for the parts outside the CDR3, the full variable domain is KAGVTQTPRYLIKTRGQQVTLSCSPISGHRSVSWYQQTPGQGLQFLFEYFSETQRNKGNFPGRFSGRQFSNSRSEMNVSTLELGDSALYLCASKEVGGETQYFGPGTRLLVL.

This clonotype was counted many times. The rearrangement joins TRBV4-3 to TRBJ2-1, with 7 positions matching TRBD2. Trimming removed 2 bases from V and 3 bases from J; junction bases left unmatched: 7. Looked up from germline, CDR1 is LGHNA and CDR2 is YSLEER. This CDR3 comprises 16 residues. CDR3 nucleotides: TGCGCCAGCAGCCAATCGCTGTCTAGCGGCTACAATGAGCAGTTCTTC. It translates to CASSQSLSSGYNEQFF.

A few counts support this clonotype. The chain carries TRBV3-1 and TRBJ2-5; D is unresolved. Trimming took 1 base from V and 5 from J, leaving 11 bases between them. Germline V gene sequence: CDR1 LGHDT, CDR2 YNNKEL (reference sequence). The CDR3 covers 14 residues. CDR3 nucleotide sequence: TGTGCCAGCAGCCAAGTTGGTTCCGGGGAGACCCAGTACTTC. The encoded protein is CASSQVGSGETQYF.

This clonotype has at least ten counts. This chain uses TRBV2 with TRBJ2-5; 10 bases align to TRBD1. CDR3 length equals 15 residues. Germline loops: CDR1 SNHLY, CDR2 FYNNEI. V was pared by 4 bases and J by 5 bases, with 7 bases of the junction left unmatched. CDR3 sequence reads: CASSVTGGGRETQYF. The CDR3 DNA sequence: TGTGCCAGCAGTGTGACAGGGGGCGGTAGGGAGACCCAGTACTTC.

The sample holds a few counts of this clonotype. The DNA for the CDR3 is TGCAGCGTTACGGCCCTCAGGGACACTGAAGCTTTCTTT. Its translation: CSVTALRDTEAFF. The chain couples TRBV29-1 to TRBJ1-1, with a possible D match to TRBD1 (5 bases). V was trimmed by 5 bases and J by 3 bases, leaving 13 bases between them. The germline CDR1 and CDR2 sequences are SQVTM and ANQGSEA. This CDR3 is built from 13 residues.

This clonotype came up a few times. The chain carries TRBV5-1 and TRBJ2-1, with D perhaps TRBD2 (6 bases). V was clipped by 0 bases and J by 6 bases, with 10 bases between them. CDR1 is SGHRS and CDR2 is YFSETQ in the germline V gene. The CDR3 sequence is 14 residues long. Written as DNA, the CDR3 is TGCGCCAGCAGCTTGGTGGCGGGAAGCAATGAGCAGTTCTTC. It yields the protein CASSLVAGSNEQFF.

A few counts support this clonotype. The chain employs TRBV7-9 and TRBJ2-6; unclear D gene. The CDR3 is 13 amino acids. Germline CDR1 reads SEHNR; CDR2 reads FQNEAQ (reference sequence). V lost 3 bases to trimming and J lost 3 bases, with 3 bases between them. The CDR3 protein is CASSFFGANVLTF. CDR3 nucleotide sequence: TGTGCCAGCAGCTTTTTTGGGGCCAACGTCCTGACTTTC. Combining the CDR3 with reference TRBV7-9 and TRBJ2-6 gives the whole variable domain DTGVSQNPRHKITKRGQNVTFRCDPISEHNRLYWYRQTLGQGPEFLTYFQNEAQLEKSRLLSDRFSAERPKGSFSTLEIQRTEQGDSAMYLCASSFFGANVLTFGAGSRLTVL.